This T cell receptor beta chain was captured in a study of naive and memory T cell subsets. Notes on the study in general: Especially in CD8 cells, naive repertoires contained a few larger clonotypes, possibly CD45RA-re-expressing memory cells.

Four subsets defined by CD45RA and CD27 were sorted after CD3, CD4, CD8 and live/dead staining. Trimming stripped 4 bases from V and 1 base from J, with 11 bases between. Germline lookup yields CDR1 SEHNR and CDR2 FQNEAQ (reference sequence). CDR3 length: 15 residues. This clonotype has a single count. Its antigen is still unknown. An equimolar mix of two oligonucleotides served as the beta constant-region primer for TRBC1 and TRBC2. Nested alpha and beta constant-region primers with the SP2 primer drove four PCR rounds on ligated cDNA. TCRdb reprocessed the UMI-ligation and nested PCR reads with MiXCR, giving one entry per CDR3 protein. The sample lists 150,000 or so distinct CDR3 sequences; over 20% were seen once.

Material: naive CD4+ T cells from blood. This clonotype was obtained from a human donor in good health. V is TRBV7-9 and J is TRBJ1-3; D may be TRBD1 (6 bases). The CDR3 sequence: CASSSLGGSGNTIYF. The CDR3 DNA reads as TGTGCCAGCAGCTCCCTAGGGGGGTCTGGAAACACCATATATTTT.